Many counts were recorded for the clone carrying this T cell receptor (beta chain). Its antigen is currently unknown. The entry originates in a study of T cell repertoires in cytomegalovirus infection. Across the study: Through public TCR beta signatures, both CMV infection and matching HLA type were indicated.

General study results and limits: HLA-C-restricted, CMV-specific TCR beta clonotypes were dominant ex vivo.

Trimming shortened V by 4 bases and J by 9 bases, and 13 bases separated the two germline ends. Germline lookup yields CDR1 SGHTA and CDR2 FQGNSA. CDR3 length equals 14 residues. From the reads, TCRdb called clonotypes with MiXCR, one entry per CDR3 protein. The sample lists roughly 240,000 distinct CDR3 sequences, roughly 6.5% occurring once. The sequence was collected from a human donor in good health (CMV status not recorded). Some clones in this sample may be carry-over from other donors' samples. Input material: PBMCs. The chain links TRBV7-2 to TRBJ1-6; no clear D gene. This CDR3 reads CASSSGRVSSPLHF. DNA for the CDR3: TGTGCCAGCAGCTCTGGGAGAGTGAGTTCACCCCTCCACTTT. The variable domain in full, with the rest retrieved from reference TRBV7-2 and TRBJ1-6, is GAGVSQSPSNKVTEKGKDVELRCDPISGHTALYWYRQSLGQGLEFLIYFQGNSAPDKSGLPSDRFSAERTGGSVSTLTIQRTQQEDSAVYLCASSSGRVSSPLHFGNGTRLTVT.